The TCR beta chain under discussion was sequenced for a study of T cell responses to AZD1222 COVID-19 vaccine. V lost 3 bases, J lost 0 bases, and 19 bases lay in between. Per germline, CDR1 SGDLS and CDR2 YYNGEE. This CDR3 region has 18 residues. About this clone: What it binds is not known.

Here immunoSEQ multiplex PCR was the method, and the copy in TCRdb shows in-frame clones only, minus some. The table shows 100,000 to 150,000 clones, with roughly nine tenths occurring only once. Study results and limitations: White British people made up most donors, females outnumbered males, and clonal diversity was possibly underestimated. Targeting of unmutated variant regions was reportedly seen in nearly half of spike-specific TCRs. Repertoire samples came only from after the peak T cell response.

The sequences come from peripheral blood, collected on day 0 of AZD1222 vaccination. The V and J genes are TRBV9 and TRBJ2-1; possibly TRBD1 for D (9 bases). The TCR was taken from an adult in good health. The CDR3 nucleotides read TGTGCCAGCAGCGCCGGGACAGGGAGCGGGAGCTCCTACAATGAGCAGTTCTTC. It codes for CASSAGTGSGSSYNEQFF.